The 26 T cell receptor beta chains presented below share a single source sample, sequenced in a study of vaccination effects on CD4 cells after COVID-19. Antigen-specific CD4+ T cells expanded by the ViraFEST assay with viral peptide pools were then sequenced. Cells that had been cultured for 10 days were the source of isolated CD4+ T cells. Vaccinees lacked prior SARS-CoV-2 infection and tested negative for nucleocapsid antibodies. No antigen is known for these receptors. Only in-frame clones appear in the TCRdb table, and some are missing; sequencing was by immunoSEQ multiplex PCR. The sample lists 77,000 or so clones; 78% were seen once. Here the sequenced sample was CD4+ T cells from PBMCs cultured with SARS-CoV-2 spike peptides, taken before COVID-19 vaccination. These TCRs come from a human donor who received a COVID-19 vaccine.

The chain couples TRBV29-1 to TRBJ1-2; D gene unclear. CDR1 SQVTM and CDR2 ANQGSEA come from the germline V gene. The CDR3 sequence is 12 residues long. Between the trimmed V and J ends, which lost 3 bases and 2 bases, there was a span of 7 bases. CDR3 loop: CSVDRENYGYTF. The CDR3 bases are TGCAGCGTTGATCGGGAGAACTATGGCTACACCTTC.

The chain employs TRBV6-5 and TRBJ2-7, with TRBD1 matching over 8 bases. The CDR3 contains 15 residues. CDR1 is MNHEY, CDR2 SVGAGI, per germline. Trimming cost V 6 bases and J 2 bases; bases outside gene matches: 9. The CDR3 protein is CASSPDRASAYEQYV. The CDR3 DNA reads as TGTGCCAGCAGCCCGGACAGGGCGAGCGCCTACGAGCAGTACGTC.

The V call is TRBV2, the J call TRBJ2-1; 13 bases agree with TRBD2. This CDR3 is 17 amino acids long. The V segment lost 6 bases and the J segment 0 bases; nucleotides outside the gene matches: 5. The germline V gene has CDR1 SNHLY and CDR2 FYNNEI. The CDR3 reads CASSPLAGGSSYNEQFF. In nucleotides, the CDR3 is TGTGCCAGCAGCCCACTAGCGGGGGGGAGCTCCTACAATGAGCAGTTCTTC.

The chain has TRBV19 and TRBJ1-2, with D hard to call. The V gene's germline CDR1 is LNHDA and CDR2 SQIVND (reference sequence). V was cut by 7 bases and J by 0 bases, with 12 bases left in between. This CDR3 has 14 amino acids. The CDR3 DNA reads as TGTGCCAGTATTCCCAGGCCAGCTAACTATGGCTACACCTTC. This gives the protein CASIPRPANYGYTF.

V and J are TRBV21-1 and TRBJ1-2. TRBV21-1 is described as a pseudogene. The CDR3 is made up of 11 amino acids. For the CDR3, the DNA is TGTGCCAGCAGCAAAGGGGAAGGCTACACCTTC. Translated: CASSKGEGYTF.

This clone was recorded at least ten times. The gene calls are TRBV5-1 and TRBJ2-2; TRBD2 aligns across 9 bases. This CDR3 spans 15 amino acids. Trimming at V came to 4 bases and at J to 5 bases, leaving 6 bases not matched to a gene. Germline CDR1 SGHRS, CDR2 YFSETQ. The CDR3 sequence: CASSPGTSNTGELFF. The CDR3 DNA reads TGCGCCAGCAGCCCCGGGACTAGCAATACCGGGGAGCTGTTTTTT.

The V and J genes are TRBV12-3 or TRBV12-4 and TRBJ1-2; D gene ambiguous. The V end lost 5 bases, the J end lost 8 bases, and 9 bases lay between the germline ends. CDR3 length equals 11 residues. The CDR3 loop is CASSRSYGYTF. The CDR3 DNA reads TGTGCCAGCAGTCGAAGTTACGGCTACACCTTC.

The J gene is TRBJ2-7, the V gene TRBV23-1; tentative D call: TRBD1 (6 bases). TRBV23-1 is designated an ORF whose function remains uncertain. Deletions cut 3 bases from V and 5 bases from J, with 17 bases between. The CDR3 runs to 15 residues. The CDR3 sequence: CASSHVNRVPHEQYV. CDR3 DNA sequence: TGCGCCAGCAGTCACGTCAACAGGGTTCCCCACGAGCAGTACGTC.

V and J are TRBV4-1 and TRBJ2-3; D may be TRBD2 (6 bases). Germline V gene sequence: CDR1 MGHRA, CDR2 YSYEKL. The CDR3 has 14 amino acids. V lost 0 bases, J lost 6 bases, and 10 bases lay in between. DNA for the CDR3: TGCGCCAGCAGCCAAGACAGGGCGGGGGATACGCAGTATTTT. It encodes CASSQDRAGDTQYF.

V usage is TRBV10-3 and J usage is TRBJ1-1; TRBD1 is a possible D gene (6 bases). The germline CDR1 and CDR2 sequences are ENHRY and SYGVKD. Trimming removed 6 bases from V and 1 base from J, with 12 bases in between. This CDR3 spans 14 amino acids. The CDR3 sequence: CAIRGQTGNTEAFF. DNA for the CDR3: TGTGCCATCAGGGGTCAGACAGGGAACACTGAAGCTTTCTTT.

This sequence joins TRBV29-1 and TRBJ1-1, with D uncertain. The CDR3 contains 15 residues. Per the germline V gene, CDR1 is SQVTM and CDR2 is ANQGSEA. V lost 6 bases and J 1 base, leaving 18 bases between the germline ends. CDR3: CSVVREQRKNTEAFF. The DNA for the CDR3 is TGCAGCGTCGTACGAGAACAGAGAAAGAACACTGAAGCTTTCTTT.

V usage is TRBV5-4 and J usage is TRBJ2-3; D uncertain. Germline lookup yields CDR1 SGHNT and CDR2 YYREEE (reference sequence). This CDR3 contains 16 residues. Trimming took 3 bases from V and 4 from J, leaving 18 bases between them. In DNA, the CDR3 is TGTGCCAGCAGCTCGCGCCTAGGCGGAGAGGCAGATACGCAGTATTTT. It codes for CASSSRLGGEADTQYF.

This clone was detected only a few times. The CDR3 sequence is CASSVAGANTGELFF. CDR3 nucleotides: TGCGCCAGCAGTGTAGCAGGCGCGAACACCGGGGAGCTGTTTTTT. This chain joins TRBV10-1 and TRBJ2-2; the D is unclear. Germline V gives CDR1 WNHNN, CDR2 SYGVQD (reference sequence). V shed 4 bases and J shed 0 bases, with 9 bases lying between them. This CDR3 is built from 15 residues.

The chain joins TRBV5-1 to TRBJ2-3; D tentatively reads TRBD1 or TRBD2 (5 bases each). V lost 3 bases, J lost 1 base, and 6 bases lay in between. Germline V gives CDR1 SGHRS, CDR2 YFSETQ. CDR3 length: 13 residues. DNA of the CDR3: TGCGCCAGCAGCTGGGACGGCACAGATACGCAGTATTTT. Amino acid sequence: CASSWDGTDTQYF.

The J gene is TRBJ2-5, the V gene TRBV2; D uncertain. CDR1 is SNHLY and CDR2 is FYNNEI in the germline V gene. The V and J ends lost 7 bases and 5 bases respectively, with 8 bases between them. CDR3 length: 11 amino acids. For the CDR3, the DNA is TGTGCCAGCAACTTTTTTGAGACCCAGTACTTC. Amino acids: CASNFFETQYF.

This rearrangement joins TRBV3-1 (or the pseudogene TRBV3-2) to TRBJ2-3; D unresolved. CDR1 is LGHDT and CDR2 is YNNKEL in the germline V gene (reference sequence). This CDR3 has 12 residues. V was clipped by 4 bases and J by 3 bases, with 5 bases between them. CDR3 DNA sequence: TGTGCCAGCAGCCTGGGTACAGATACGCAGTATTTT. This sequence encodes CASSLGTDTQYF.

This clone was picked up a small number of times. The V call is TRBV6-2 or TRBV6-3, the J call TRBJ2-7, with 8 bases fitting TRBD1. CDR3 length: 16 amino acids. The J segment lost 4 bases and the V segment lost 6 bases, leaving 14 bases of the junction unmatched. CDR1 and CDR2 (germline): MNHEY, SVGEGT. CDR3 in DNA: TGTGCCAGCAGCCCTTATGGACAGGGACTGTCGTACGAGCAGTACGTC. Translated, it gives CASSPYGQGLSYEQYV.

This chain connects TRBV19 to TRBJ2-6; no firm D call. This CDR3 contains 16 residues. V lost 7 bases and J 4 bases, leaving 17 bases between the germline ends. Germline V CDR1 and CDR2: LNHDA, SQIVND (reference sequence). The CDR3 coding sequence is TGTGCCAGTACTATTGTTACGGGTACCGGGGCCAACGTCCTGACTTTC. Its translation is CASTIVTGTGANVLTF.

This rearrangement joins TRBV9 to TRBJ2-1; perhaps TRBD1 as D (5 bases). The CDR3 consists of 13 residues. V shed 2 bases and J shed 10 bases, with 13 bases lying between them. CDR1 is SGDLS, CDR2 YYNGEE, per germline. Written as DNA, the CDR3 is TGTGCCAGCAGCGTTGAAACAGACAGCGAGCAGTTCTTC. Translated: CASSVETDSEQFF.

This chain connects TRBV6-6 to TRBJ2-3, with D tentatively TRBD1 (6 bases). This CDR3 spans 16 amino acids. Germline values: CDR1 MNHNY, CDR2 SVGAGI (reference sequence). V gave up 7 bases and J gave up 4 bases, with 21 bases separating them. For the CDR3, the DNA is TGTGCCAGCACCTTCGACAGGCAGAACCGGGCAGATACGCAGTATTTT. This sequence encodes CASTFDRQNRADTQYF.

The gene calls are TRBV7-2 and TRBJ2-2, with D possibly TRBD2 on 5 matching bases. Trimming took off 2 bases at V and 4 bases at J, with 11 bases between the two ends. Germline assignment: CDR1 SGHTA and CDR2 FQGNSA. The CDR3 has 15 residues. CDR3 in DNA: TGTGCCAGCAGCTTAACGGGGTTGGGCACCGGGGAGCTGTTTTTT. Its protein product is CASSLTGLGTGELFF.

This chain links TRBV5-1 with TRBJ2-1, with a weak D call TRBD1 (5 bases). Trimming left V 2 bases short and J 6 bases short, with 9 bases between. Germline CDR1 is SGHRS and CDR2 is YFSETQ. The CDR3 has 13 residues. In DNA form, the CDR3 reads TGCGCCAGCAGCTTTTGGGGCAGCAATGAGCAGTTCTTC. Its translation is CASSFWGSNEQFF.

The rearrangement uses TRBV19 and TRBJ2-2, with 11 bases matching TRBD1. Germline trimming cut 5 bases from V and 11 bases from J; bases unmatched to any gene: 7. Germline V gene sequence: CDR1 LNHDA, CDR2 SQIVND (reference sequence). The CDR3 spans 14 residues. CDR3 sequence reads: CASSLWDRGGELFF. DNA for the CDR3: TGTGCCAGTAGTCTTTGGGACAGGGGGGGAGAGCTGTTTTTT.

This clone showed up just a few times. The rearrangement links TRBV15 to TRBJ1-3; D gene unclear. Germline V gene lookup returns CDR1 LNHNV and CDR2 YYDKDF (reference sequence). CDR3 length equals 15 residues. V was pared by 0 bases and J by 4 bases, with 10 bases between. The CDR3 DNA is TGTGCCACCAGCAGAGATAGTGTACCCGGAAACACCATATATTTT. Protein sequence: CATSRDSVPGNTIYF.

This clone was found a few times. V gene TRBV29-1 combines with J gene TRBJ1-1; D is unresolved. Looked up from germline, CDR1 is SQVTM and CDR2 is ANQGSEA. Trimming removed 2 bases at V and 4 bases at J, with 11 bases between. The CDR3 sequence is 13 residues long. The CDR3 region has the DNA TGCAGCGTTGAAACTGGACGGAGCACTGAAGCTTTCTTT. This gives the protein CSVETGRSTEAFF.

The chain uses TRBV18 and TRBJ1-1; D gene ambiguous. Germline CDR1 KGHSH, CDR2 LQKENI. V dropped 2 bases and J dropped 0 bases, with 10 bases sitting between them. CDR3 length: 15 residues. The CDR3 spells CASSPARILNTEAFF. CDR3 nucleotides: TGTGCCAGCTCACCAGCAAGAATTTTGAACACTGAAGCTTTCTTT.